The clone carrying this TCR beta chain was counted between two and nine times. The data were taken from a study of T cell responses to AZD1222 COVID-19 vaccine. From germline, CDR1 is KGHSH and CDR2 LQKENI. Trimming removed 2 bases from V and 4 bases from J, with 26 bases in between. The CDR3 is 19 amino acids. This table comes from immunoSEQ multiplex PCR, and its TCRdb copy is limited to in-frame clones, with some not included. This table holds roughly 120,000 clones, around 85% found once. This sequence originates from an adult in good health. The sequenced sample was peripheral blood, obtained on day 0 of AZD1222 vaccination. The chain combines TRBV18 with TRBJ1-1, with no clear D. CDR3 in DNA: TGTGCCAGCTCACCATCCCAAGGATCGAGCCATCGAGCTTCCACTGAAGCTTTCTTT. Translating it yields CASSPSQGSSHRASTEAFF.